This T cell receptor beta chain was found in a study of OX40 agonist ivuxolimab in advanced cancers. Overall study: Partial responses occurred in Three dose-escalation patients, one with hepatocellular carcinoma and two with cutaneous melanoma. Overall study results and limits: Mean expanded clone counts were higher in CD8+ than CD4+ T cells. Within 6 weeks, CD4+ and CD8+ blood T cells expanded clonally at 0.1 to 3.0 mg/kg.

The data were produced by immunoSEQ multiplex PCR, yet TCRdb's version contains in-frame clones alone and is incomplete. Of under 14,000 clones listed, roughly 80% are singletons. The trim removed 6 bases at V and 4 bases at J, leaving 10 bases unmatched. Germline V gives CDR1 MNHNS, CDR2 SASEGT. This CDR3 comprises 15 residues. In the case of this clone: The antigen is unknown.

This specimen consisted of CD4+ or CD8+ T cells sorted from blood, obtained in a trial of the OX40 agonist ivuxolimab. The sequence was obtained from an adult with an advanced solid tumor such as melanoma, head and neck, liver or kidney cancer. The chain uses TRBV6-1 and TRBJ2-7; 9 bases map to TRBD1. As DNA, the CDR3 is TGTGCCAGCAGCTCATCTTCCGGGACAGGGTACGAGCAGTACTTC. Translated: CASSSSSGTGYEQYF.